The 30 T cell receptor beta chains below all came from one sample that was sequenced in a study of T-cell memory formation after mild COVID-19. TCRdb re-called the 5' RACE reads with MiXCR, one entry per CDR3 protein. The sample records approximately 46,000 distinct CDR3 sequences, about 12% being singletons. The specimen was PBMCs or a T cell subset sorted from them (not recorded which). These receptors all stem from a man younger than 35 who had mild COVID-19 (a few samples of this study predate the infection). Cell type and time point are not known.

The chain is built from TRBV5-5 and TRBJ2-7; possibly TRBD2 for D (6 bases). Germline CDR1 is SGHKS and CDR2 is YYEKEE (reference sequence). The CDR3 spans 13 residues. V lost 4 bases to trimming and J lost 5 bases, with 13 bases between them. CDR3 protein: CASSAPEGHEQYF. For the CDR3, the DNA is TGTGCCAGCAGCGCCCCGGAGGGTCACGAGCAGTACTTC.

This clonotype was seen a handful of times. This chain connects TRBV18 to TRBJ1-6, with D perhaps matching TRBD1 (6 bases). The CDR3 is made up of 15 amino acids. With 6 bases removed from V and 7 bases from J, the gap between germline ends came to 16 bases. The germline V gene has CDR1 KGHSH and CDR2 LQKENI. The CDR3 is CASSPQQGVNSPLHF. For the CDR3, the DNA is TGTGCCAGCTCCCCGCAACAGGGAGTGAATTCACCCCTCCACTTT.

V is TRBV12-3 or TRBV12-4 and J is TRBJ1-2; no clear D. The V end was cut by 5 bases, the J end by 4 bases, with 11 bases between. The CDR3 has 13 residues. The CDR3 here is CASSPTPGYGYTF. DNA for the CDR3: TGTGCCAGCAGTCCTACACCAGGCTATGGCTACACCTTC.

The CDR3 nucleotides are TGTGCCAGCAGCCAGTATACGAGTCCCAGGGACTATGGCTACACCTTC. It codes for CASSQYTSPRDYGYTF. The chain recombines TRBV3-1 with TRBJ1-2, with a weak D call TRBD1 (5 bases). Trimming took off 3 bases at V and 3 bases at J, with 17 bases between the two ends. The length of the CDR3 is 16 residues. Germline lookup yields CDR1 LGHDT and CDR2 YNNKEL (reference sequence).

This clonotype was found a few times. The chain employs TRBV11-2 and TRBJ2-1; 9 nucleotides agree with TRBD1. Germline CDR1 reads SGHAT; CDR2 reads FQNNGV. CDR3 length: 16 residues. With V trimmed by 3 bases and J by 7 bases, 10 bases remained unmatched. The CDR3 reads CASSLVIGTGWNEQFF. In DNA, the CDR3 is TGTGCCAGCAGCTTGGTAATCGGGACAGGGTGGAATGAGCAGTTCTTC.

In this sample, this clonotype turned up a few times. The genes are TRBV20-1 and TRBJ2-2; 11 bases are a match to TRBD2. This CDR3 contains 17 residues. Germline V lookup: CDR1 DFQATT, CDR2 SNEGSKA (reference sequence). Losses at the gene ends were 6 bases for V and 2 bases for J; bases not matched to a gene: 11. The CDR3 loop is CSAPTSGALINTGELFF. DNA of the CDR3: TGCAGTGCGCCGACTAGCGGGGCACTCATAAACACCGGGGAGCTGTTTTTT.

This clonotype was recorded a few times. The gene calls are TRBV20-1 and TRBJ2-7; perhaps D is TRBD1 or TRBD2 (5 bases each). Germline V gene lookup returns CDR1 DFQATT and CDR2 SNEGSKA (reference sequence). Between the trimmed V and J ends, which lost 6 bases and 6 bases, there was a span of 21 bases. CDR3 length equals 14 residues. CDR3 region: CSALGSGTHPEQYV. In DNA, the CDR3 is TGCAGTGCCCTCGGTTCCGGGACGCACCCCGAGCAGTACGTC.

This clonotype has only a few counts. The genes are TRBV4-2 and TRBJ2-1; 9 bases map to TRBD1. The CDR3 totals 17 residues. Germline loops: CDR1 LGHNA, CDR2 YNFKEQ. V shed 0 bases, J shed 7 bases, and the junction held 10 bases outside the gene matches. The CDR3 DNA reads TGTGCCAGCAGCCAAGAGCCCTCCGGGACAGGGTCAAATGAGCAGTTCTTC. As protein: CASSQEPSGTGSNEQFF.

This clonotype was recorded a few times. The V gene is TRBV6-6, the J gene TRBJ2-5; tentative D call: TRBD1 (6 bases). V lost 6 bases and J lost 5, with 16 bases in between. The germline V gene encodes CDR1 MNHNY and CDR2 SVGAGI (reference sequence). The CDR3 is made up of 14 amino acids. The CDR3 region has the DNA TGTGCCAGCAGCCTATTTGGGGGCGGGGAGACCCAGTACTTC. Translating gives CASSLFGGGETQYF.

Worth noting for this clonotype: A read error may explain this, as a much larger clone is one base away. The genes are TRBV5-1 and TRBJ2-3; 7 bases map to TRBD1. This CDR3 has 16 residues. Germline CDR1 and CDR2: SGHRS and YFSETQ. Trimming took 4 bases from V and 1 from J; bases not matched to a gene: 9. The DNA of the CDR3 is TGCGCCAGCAGCCAGCGACAGGGAAGGGGCACAGATACGCAGTATTTT. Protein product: CASSQRQGRGTDTQYF.

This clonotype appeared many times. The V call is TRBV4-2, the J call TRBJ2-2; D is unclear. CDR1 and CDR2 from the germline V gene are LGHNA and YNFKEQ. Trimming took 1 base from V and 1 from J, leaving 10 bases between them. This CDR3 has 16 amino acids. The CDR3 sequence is CASSQGTVLNTGELFF. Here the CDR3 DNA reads TGTGCCAGCAGCCAAGGGACGGTGCTGAACACCGGGGAGCTGTTTTTT.

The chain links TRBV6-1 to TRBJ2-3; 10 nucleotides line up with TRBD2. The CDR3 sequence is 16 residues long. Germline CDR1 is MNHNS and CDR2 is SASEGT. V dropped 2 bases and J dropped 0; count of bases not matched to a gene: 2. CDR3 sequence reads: CASSEQAGGSTDTQYF. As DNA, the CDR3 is TGTGCCAGCAGTGAACAAGCGGGGGGGAGCACAGATACGCAGTATTTT.

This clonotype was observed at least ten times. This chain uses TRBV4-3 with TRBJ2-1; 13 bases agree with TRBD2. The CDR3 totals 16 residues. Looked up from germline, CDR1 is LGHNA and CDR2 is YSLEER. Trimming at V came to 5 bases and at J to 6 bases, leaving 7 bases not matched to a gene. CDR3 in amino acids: CASSSGLAGMGNEQFF. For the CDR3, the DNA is TGCGCCAGCAGCTCGGGACTAGCGGGGATGGGCAATGAGCAGTTCTTC.

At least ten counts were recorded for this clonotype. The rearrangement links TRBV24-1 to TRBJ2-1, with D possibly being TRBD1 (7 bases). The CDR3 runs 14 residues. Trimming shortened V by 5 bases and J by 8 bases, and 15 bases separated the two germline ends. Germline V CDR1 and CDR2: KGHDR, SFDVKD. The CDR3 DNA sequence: TGTGCCACCAGTGGGCAGGGGGGCCGGTATGAGCAGTTCTTC. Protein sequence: CATSGQGGRYEQFF.

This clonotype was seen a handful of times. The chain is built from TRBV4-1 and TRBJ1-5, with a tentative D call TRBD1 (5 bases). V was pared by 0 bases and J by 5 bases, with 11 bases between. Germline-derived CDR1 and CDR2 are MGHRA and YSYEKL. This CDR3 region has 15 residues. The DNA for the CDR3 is TGCGCCAGCAGCCAAGATCCCGGGGGGTATCAGCCCCAGCATTTT. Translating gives CASSQDPGGYQPQHF.

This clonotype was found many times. CDR3 bases: TGCGCCAGCAGTTCCACCTTCTACGAGCAGTACTTC. Protein sequence: CASSSTFYEQYF. The chain has TRBV10-1 and TRBJ2-7; no reliable D call. The CDR3 length is 12 residues. The V gene lost 5 bases and the J gene lost 3 bases, with 8 bases spanning the gap. Germline CDR1 is WNHNN and CDR2 is SYGVQD (reference sequence).

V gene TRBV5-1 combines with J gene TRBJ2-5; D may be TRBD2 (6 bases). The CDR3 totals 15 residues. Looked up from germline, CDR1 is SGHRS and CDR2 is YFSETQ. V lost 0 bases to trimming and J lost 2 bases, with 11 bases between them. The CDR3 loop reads CASSLDPAGQETQYF. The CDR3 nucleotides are TGCGCCAGCAGCTTGGACCCGGCGGGGCAAGAGACCCAGTACTTC.

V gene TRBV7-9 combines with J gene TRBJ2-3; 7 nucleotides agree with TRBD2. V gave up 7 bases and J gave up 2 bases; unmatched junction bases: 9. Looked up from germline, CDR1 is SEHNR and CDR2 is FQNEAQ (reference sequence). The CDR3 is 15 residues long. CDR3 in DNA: TGTGCCAGCACCCCCAAGGGGACTAACACAGATACGCAGTATTTT. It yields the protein CASTPKGTNTDTQYF.

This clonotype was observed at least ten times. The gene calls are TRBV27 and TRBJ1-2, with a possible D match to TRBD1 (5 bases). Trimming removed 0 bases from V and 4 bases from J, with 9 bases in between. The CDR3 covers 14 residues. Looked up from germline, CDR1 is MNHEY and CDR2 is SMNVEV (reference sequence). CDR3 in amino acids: CASSLSGESYGYTF. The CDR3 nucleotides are TGTGCCAGCAGTTTATCGGGGGAAAGCTATGGCTACACCTTC.

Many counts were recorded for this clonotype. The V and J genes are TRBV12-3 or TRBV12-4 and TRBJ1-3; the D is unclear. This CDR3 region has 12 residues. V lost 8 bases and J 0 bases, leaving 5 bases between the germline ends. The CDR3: CASGSSGNTIYF. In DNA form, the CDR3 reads TGTGCCAGCGGCAGCTCTGGAAACACCATATATTTT.

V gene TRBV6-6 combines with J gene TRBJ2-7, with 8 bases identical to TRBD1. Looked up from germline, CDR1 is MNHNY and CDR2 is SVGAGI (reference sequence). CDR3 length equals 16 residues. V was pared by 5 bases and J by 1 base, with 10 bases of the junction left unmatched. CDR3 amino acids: CASSPTQGARSYEQYF. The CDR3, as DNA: TGTGCCAGCAGTCCGACGCAGGGGGCACGTTCCTACGAGCAGTACTTC.

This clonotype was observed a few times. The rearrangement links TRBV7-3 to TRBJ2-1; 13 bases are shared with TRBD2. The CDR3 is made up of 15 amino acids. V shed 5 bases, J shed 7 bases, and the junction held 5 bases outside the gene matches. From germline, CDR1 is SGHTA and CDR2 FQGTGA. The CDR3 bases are TGTGCCAGCAGCCCGACTAGCGGGGGGTGGAATGAGCAGTTCTTC. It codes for CASSPTSGGWNEQFF.

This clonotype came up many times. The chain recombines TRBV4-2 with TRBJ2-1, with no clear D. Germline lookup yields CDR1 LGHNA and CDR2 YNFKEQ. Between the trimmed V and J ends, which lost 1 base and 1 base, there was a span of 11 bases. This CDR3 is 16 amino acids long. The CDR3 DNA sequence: TGTGCCAGCAGCCAAGGTTCGTTAGGGTCCTACAATGAGCAGTTCTTC. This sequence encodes CASSQGSLGSYNEQFF.

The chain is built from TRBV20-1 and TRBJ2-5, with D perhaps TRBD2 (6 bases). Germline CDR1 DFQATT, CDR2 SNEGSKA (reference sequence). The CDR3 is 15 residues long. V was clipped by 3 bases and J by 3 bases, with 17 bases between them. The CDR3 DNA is TGCAGTGCTAGGACTGGGGGGAGTTTTGAAGAGACCCAGTACTTC. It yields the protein CSARTGGSFEETQYF.

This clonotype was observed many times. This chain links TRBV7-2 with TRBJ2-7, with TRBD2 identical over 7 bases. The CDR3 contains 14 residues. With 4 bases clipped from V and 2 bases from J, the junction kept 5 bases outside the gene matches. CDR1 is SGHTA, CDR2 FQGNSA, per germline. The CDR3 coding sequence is TGTGCCAGCAGCTACCAGACTAGCACCTACGAGCAGTACGTC. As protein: CASSYQTSTYEQYV.

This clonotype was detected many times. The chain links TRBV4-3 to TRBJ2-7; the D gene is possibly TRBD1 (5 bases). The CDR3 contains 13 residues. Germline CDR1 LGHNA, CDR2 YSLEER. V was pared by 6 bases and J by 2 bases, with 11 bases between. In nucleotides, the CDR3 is TGCGCCAGCAGTCGAGACAGAGCCTACGAGCAGTACTTC. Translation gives CASSRDRAYEQYF.

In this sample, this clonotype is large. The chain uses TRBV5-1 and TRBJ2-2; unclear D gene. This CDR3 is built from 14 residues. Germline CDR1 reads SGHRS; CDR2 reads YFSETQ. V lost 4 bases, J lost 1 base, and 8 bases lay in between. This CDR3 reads CASSPGMNTGELFF. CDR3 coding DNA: TGCGCCAGCAGCCCAGGAATGAACACCGGGGAGCTGTTTTTT.

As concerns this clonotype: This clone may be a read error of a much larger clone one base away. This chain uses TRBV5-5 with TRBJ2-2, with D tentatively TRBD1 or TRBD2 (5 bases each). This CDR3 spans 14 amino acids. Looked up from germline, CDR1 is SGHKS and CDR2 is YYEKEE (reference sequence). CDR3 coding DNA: TGTGCCAGCAGCACCGGGGCCAACACCGTGGAGCTGTTTTTT. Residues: CASSTGANTVELFF.

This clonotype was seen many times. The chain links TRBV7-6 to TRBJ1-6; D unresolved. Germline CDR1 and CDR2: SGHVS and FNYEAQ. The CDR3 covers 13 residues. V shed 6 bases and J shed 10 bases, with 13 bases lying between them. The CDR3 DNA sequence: TGTGCCAGCAGTCCCTCTTTGGGATCACCCCTCCACTTT. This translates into CASSPSLGSPLHF.

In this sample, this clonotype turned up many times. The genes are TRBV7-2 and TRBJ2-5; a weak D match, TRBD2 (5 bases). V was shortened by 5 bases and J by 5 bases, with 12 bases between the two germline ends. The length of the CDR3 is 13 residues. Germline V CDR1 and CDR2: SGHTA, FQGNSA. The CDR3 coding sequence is TGTGCCAGCAGCCAACGATGGAGGGAGACCCAGTACTTC. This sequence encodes CASSQRWRETQYF.